The present T cell receptor beta chain was sequenced within a study of metastatic and nonmetastatic thyroid tumors. Study observations and caveats: When malignant thyroid tumors were compared with benign nodules, TCR beta diversity was reportedly significantly higher in the malignant tumors. This held in both blood and tumor samples.

As concerns this clone: The target antigen is unknown.

TCRdb re-analyzed the PCR reads through MiXCR. The table shows tens of thousands of clones, with roughly 20% occurring only once. Germline CDR1 is MNHEY and CDR2 is SVGEGT. The CDR3 loop spans 21 amino acids. The V and J ends lost 5 bases and 0 bases respectively, with 29 bases between them. No patient received treatment before thyroid surgery. The source material was blood. J is TRBJ2-4 and V is TRBV6-2 or TRBV6-3; D is undetermined. The receptor was derived from a female donor with papillary thyroid cancer or a benign thyroid nodule (not recorded which). Some clones in this sample may be carry-over from other donors' samples. CDR3 sequence: CASSPGWVLAFTLLAKNIQYF. CDR3 bases: TGTGCCAGCAGTCCAGGATGGGTCTTGGCTTTCACCCTATTAGCCAAAAACATTCAGTACTTC.